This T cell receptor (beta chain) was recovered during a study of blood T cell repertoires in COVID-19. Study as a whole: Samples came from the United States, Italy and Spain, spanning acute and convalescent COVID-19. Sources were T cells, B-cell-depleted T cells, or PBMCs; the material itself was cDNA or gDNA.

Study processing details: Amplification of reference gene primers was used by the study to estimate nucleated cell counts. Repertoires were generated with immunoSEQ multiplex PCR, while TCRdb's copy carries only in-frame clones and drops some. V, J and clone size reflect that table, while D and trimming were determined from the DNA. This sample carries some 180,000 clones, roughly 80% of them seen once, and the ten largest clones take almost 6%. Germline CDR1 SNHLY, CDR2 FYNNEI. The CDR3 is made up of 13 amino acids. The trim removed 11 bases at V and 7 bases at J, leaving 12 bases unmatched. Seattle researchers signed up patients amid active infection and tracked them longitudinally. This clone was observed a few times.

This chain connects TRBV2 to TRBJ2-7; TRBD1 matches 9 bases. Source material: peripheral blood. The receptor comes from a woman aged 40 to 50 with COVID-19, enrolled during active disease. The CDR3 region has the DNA TGTGCCCGCGGGAAGGACAGGGGCTGGGAGCAGTACTTC. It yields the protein CARGKDRGWEQYF.